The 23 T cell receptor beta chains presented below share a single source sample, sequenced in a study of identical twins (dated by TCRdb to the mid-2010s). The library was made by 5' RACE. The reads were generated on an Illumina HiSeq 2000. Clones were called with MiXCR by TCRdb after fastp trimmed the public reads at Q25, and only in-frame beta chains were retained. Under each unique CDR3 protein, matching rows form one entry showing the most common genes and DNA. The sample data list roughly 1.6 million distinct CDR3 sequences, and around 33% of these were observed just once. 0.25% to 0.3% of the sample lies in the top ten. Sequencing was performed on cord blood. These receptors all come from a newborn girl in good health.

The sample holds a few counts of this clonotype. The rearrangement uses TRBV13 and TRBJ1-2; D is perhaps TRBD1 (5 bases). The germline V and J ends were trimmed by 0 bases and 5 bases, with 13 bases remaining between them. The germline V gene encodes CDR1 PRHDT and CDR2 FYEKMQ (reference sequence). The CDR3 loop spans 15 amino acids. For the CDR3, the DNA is TGTGCCAGCAGCTTAGGGGCCGGGGGAGGGTATGGCTACACCTTC. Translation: CASSLGAGGGYGYTF. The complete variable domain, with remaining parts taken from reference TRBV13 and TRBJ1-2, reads AAGVIQSPRHLIKEKRETATLKCYPIPRHDTVYWYQQGPGQDPQFLISFYEKMQSDKGSIPDRFSAQQFSDYHSELNMSSLELGDSALYFCASSLGAGGGYGYTFGSGTRLTVV.

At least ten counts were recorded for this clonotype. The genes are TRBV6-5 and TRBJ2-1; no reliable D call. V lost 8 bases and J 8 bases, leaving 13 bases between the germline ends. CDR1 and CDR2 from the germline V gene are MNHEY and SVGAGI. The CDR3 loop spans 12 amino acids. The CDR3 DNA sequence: TGTGCCAGCGGCCTAGTATGGGATGAGCAGTTCTTC. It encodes CASGLVWDEQFF.

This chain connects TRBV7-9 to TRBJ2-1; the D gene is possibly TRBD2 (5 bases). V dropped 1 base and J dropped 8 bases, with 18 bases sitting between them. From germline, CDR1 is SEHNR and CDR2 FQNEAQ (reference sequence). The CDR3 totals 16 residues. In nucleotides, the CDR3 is TGTGCCAGCAGCTTAGATCCCAGCCCGGGGAGCGATGAGCAGTTCTTC. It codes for CASSLDPSPGSDEQFF.

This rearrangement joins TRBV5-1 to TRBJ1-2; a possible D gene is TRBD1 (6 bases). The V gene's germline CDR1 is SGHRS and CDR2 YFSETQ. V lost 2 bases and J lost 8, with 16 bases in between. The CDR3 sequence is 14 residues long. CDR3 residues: CASSFQGRQQGYTF. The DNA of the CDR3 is TGCGCCAGCAGCTTCCAGGGGCGACAGCAAGGCTACACCTTC.

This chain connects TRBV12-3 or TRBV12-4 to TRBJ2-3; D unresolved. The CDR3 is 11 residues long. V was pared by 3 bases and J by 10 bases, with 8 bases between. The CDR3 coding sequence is TGTGCCAGCAGTTTTACGGATGCGCAGTATTTT. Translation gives CASSFTDAQYF.

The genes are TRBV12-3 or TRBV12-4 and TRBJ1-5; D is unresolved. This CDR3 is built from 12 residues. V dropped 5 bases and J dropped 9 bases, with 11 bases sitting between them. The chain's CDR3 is CASSQPGGPQHF. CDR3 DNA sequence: TGTGCCAGCAGTCAACCGGGAGGGCCCCAGCATTTT.

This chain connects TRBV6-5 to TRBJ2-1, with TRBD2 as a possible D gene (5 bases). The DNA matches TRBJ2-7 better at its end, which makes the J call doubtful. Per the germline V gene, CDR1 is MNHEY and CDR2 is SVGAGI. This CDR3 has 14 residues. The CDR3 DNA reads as TGTGCCAGCAGCCCTCGGCGGGTTTACAATGAGCAGTACTTC. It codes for CASSPRRVYNEQYF.

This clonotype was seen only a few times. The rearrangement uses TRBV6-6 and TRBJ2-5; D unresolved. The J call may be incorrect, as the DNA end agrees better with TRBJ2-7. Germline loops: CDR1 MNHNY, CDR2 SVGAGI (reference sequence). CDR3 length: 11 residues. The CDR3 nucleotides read TGTGCCAGTGCGGTTTTGTACGAGCAGTACTTC. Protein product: CASAVLYEQYF.

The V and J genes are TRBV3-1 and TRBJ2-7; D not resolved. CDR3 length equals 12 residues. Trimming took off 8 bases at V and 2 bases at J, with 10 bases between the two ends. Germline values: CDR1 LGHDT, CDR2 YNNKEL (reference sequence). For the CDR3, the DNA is TGTGCCAGCGGCCGATACGCCTACGAGCAGTACTTC. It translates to CASGRYAYEQYF.

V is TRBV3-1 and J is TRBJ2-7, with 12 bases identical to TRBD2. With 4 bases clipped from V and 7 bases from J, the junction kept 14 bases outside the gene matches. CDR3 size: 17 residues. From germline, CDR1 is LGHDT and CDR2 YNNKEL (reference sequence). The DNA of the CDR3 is TGTGCCAGCAGCCTGGCTAGACTAGCGGGAGACTACAATGAGCAGTACTTC. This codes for CASSLARLAGDYNEQYF.

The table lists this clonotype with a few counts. The CDR3 region is CASSFEDRADLYGYTF. The CDR3 region has the DNA TGTGCCAGCAGTTTTGAGGACAGGGCTGACCTCTATGGCTACACCTTC. The V call is TRBV12-3 or TRBV12-4, the J call TRBJ1-2, with 8 bases lining up with TRBD1. V lost 3 bases to trimming and J lost 4 bases; unmatched junction nucleotides: 10. CDR3 size: 16 residues.

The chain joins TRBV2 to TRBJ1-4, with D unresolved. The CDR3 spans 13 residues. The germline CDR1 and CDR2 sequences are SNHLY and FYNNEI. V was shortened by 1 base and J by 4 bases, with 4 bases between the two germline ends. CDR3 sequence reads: CASSEEDNEKLFF. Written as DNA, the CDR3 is TGTGCCAGCAGTGAAGAGGATAATGAAAAACTGTTTTTT.

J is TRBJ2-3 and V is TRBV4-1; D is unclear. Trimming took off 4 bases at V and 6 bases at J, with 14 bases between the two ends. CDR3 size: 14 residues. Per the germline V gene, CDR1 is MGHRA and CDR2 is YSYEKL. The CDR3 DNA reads TGCGCCAGCAGCCGCCGGATGTCTGCGGATACGCAGTATTTT. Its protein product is CASSRRMSADTQYF.

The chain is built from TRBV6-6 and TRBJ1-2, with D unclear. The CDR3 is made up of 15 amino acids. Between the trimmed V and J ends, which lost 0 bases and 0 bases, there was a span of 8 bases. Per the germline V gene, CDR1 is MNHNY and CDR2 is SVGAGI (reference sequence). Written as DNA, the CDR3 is TGTGCCAGCAGTTACTCGTATCAGACTAACTATGGCTACACCTTC. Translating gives CASSYSYQTNYGYTF.

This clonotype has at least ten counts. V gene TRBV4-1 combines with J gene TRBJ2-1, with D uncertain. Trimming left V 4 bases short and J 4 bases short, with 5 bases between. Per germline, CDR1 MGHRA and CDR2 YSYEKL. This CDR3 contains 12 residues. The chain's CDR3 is CASSRSYNEQFF. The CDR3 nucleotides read TGCGCCAGCAGCCGCAGTTACAATGAGCAGTTCTTC.

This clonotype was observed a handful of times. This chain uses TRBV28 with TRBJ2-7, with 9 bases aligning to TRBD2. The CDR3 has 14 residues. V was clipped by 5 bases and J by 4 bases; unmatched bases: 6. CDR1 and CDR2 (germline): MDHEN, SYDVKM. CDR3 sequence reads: CASSRSGSVYEQYF. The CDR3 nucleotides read TGTGCCAGCAGTCGTAGCGGGAGTGTGTACGAGCAGTACTTC.

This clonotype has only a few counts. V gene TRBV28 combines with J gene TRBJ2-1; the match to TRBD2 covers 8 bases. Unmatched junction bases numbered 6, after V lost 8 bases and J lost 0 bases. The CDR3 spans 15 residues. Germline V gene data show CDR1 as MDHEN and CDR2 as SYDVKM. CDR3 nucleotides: TGTGCCAGCCTACGCGGGACTAGCTCCTACAATGAGCAGTTCTTC. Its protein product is CASLRGTSSYNEQFF.

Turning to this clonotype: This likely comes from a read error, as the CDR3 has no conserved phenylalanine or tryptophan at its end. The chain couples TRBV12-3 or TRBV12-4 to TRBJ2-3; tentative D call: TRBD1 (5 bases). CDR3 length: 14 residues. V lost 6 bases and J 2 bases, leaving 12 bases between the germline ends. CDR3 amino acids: CASRADSYTDTQYS. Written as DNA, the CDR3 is TGTGCCAGCAGGGCAGACAGTTACACAGATACGCAGTATTCT.

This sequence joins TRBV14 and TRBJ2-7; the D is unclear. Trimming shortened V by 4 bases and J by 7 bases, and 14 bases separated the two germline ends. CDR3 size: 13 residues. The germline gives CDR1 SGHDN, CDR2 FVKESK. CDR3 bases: TGTGCCAGCAGCCGCGCCCCCTGGGATGAGCAGTACTTC. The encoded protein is CASSRAPWDEQYF.

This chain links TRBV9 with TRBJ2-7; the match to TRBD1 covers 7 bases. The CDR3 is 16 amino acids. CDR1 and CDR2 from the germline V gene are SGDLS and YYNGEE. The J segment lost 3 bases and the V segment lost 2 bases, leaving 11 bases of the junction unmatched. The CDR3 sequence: CASSVRSFTGDYEQYF. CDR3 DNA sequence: TGTGCCAGCAGCGTCCGTAGTTTTACAGGGGACTACGAGCAGTACTTC.

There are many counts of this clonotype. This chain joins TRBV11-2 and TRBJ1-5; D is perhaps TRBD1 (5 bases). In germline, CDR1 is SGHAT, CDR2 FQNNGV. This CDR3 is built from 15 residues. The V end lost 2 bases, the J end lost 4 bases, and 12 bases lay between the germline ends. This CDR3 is CASSLRMKGNQPQHF. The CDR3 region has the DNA TGTGCCAGCAGCTTAAGGATGAAGGGGAATCAGCCCCAGCATTTT. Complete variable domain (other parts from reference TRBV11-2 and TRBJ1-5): EAGVAQSPRYKIIEKRQSVAFWCNPISGHATLYWYQQILGQGPKLLIQFQNNGVVDDSQLPKDRFSAERLKGVDSTLKIQPAKLEDSAVYLCASSLRMKGNQPQHFGDGTRLSIL.

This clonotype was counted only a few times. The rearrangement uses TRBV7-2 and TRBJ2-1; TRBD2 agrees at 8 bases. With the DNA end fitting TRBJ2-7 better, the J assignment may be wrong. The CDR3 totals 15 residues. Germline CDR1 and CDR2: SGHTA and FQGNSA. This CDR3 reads CASSLTSGLYNEQYF. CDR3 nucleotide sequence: TGTGCCAGCAGCTTAACTAGCGGACTTTACAATGAGCAGTACTTC.

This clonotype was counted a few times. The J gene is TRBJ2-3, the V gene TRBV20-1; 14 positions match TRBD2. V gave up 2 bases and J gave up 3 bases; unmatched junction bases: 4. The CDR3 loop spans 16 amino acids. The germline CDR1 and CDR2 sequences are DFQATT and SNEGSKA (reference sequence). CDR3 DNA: TGCAGTGCTAGAACGAGGACTAGCGGGAGGACAGATACGCAGTATTTT. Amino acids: CSARTRTSGRTDTQYF.